This entry lists 30 T cell receptor beta chains sequenced from one sample in a study of cytomegalovirus exposure and HLA in healthy donors. PCR used 60 Vbeta primers and 13 Jbeta primers. Repertoires were generated with immunoSEQ multiplex PCR, while TCRdb's copy carries only in-frame clones and drops some. The sample has hundreds of thousands of clones, approximately 78% seen once. The sample taken for sequencing was PBMCs. These receptor sequences come from a male donor in good health and CMV-seronegative.

The chain uses TRBV11-2 and TRBJ2-7, with 10 positions matching TRBD1. Unmatched junction bases numbered 2, after V lost 3 bases and J lost 3 bases. Germline CDR1 and CDR2: SGHAT and FQNNGV. This CDR3 contains 14 residues. The CDR3 is CASSFGQGDYEQYF. DNA of the CDR3: TGTGCCAGCAGCTTCGGACAGGGGGACTACGAGCAGTACTTC.

The V call is TRBV25-1, the J call TRBJ1-4; tentative D call: TRBD1 (6 bases). Germline V gene data show CDR1 as MGHDK and CDR2 as SYGVNS. Trimming cost V 1 base and J 7 bases, with 13 bases left between them. The CDR3 is 15 residues long. The CDR3 protein is CASSEFKGVAEKLFF. Written as DNA, the CDR3 is TGTGCCAGCAGTGAATTTAAGGGGGTGGCTGAAAAACTGTTTTTT.

J is TRBJ2-1 and V is TRBV6-1, with 7 bases aligning to TRBD2. The CDR3 covers 13 residues. Germline values: CDR1 MNHNS, CDR2 SASEGT. V trimming: 6 bases; J trimming: 4 bases; junction bases outside the gene matches: 3. DNA for the CDR3: TGTGCCAGCAGAGGACTAGTTTACAATGAGCAGTTCTTC. This sequence encodes CASRGLVYNEQFF.

This sequence joins TRBV19 and TRBJ1-2; D may be TRBD1 (5 bases). V lost 3 bases and J 5 bases, leaving 13 bases between the germline ends. Germline V CDR1 and CDR2: LNHDA, SQIVND (reference sequence). The CDR3 is 14 residues long. Written as DNA, the CDR3 is TGTGCCAGTAGTATTATGGGGACTCCATATGGCTACACCTTC. It is translated as CASSIMGTPYGYTF.

This clone was seen a handful of times. The V gene is TRBV4-1, the J gene TRBJ1-1; no clear D gene. Trimming removed 0 bases from V and 0 bases from J, with 8 bases in between. Looked up from germline, CDR1 is MGHRA and CDR2 is YSYEKL. The length of the CDR3 is 15 residues. CDR3 sequence (DNA): TGCGCCAGCAGCCAAGACGAGATCATGAACACTGAAGCTTTCTTT. Translation: CASSQDEIMNTEAFF.

V usage is TRBV5-4 and J usage is TRBJ2-2; 7 nucleotides line up with TRBD2. V trimming: 1 base; J trimming: 4 bases; junction bases outside the gene matches: 4. In germline, CDR1 is SGHNT, CDR2 YYREEE (reference sequence). The CDR3 spans 15 residues. CDR3 sequence reads: CASSLTSVGTGELFF. The CDR3 DNA is TGTGCCAGCAGCTTGACTAGCGTAGGCACCGGGGAGCTGTTTTTT. Based on the CDR3 plus reference TRBV5-4 and TRBJ2-2, the full variable domain is ETGVTQSPTHLIKTRGQQVTLRCSSQSGHNTVSWYQQALGQGPQFIFQYYREEENGRGNFPPRFSGLQFPNYSSELNVNALELDDSALYLCASSLTSVGTGELFFGEGSRLTVL.

This chain uses TRBV7-9 with TRBJ2-1, with 7 bases lining up with TRBD2. CDR1 is SEHNR and CDR2 is FQNEAQ in the germline V gene (reference sequence). Trimming at V came to 11 bases and at J to 4 bases, leaving 8 bases not matched to a gene. The CDR3 totals 13 residues. CDR3 DNA: TGTGCCCCGGGCGGGAGTCTTTACAATGAGCAGTTCTTC. Encoded protein: CAPGGSLYNEQFF. The full variable domain, its missing parts supplied by reference TRBV7-9 and TRBJ2-1, is DTGVSQNPRHKITKRGQNVTFRCDPISEHNRLYWYRQTLGQGPEFLTYFQNEAQLEKSRLLSDRFSAERPKGSFSTLEIQRTEQGDSAMYLCAPGGSLYNEQFFGPGTRLTVL.

This chain links TRBV11-2 with TRBJ2-1; the match to TRBD1 covers 7 bases. CDR3 length equals 18 residues. V trimming: 4 bases; J trimming: 4 bases; junction bases outside the gene matches: 16. Germline loops: CDR1 SGHAT, CDR2 FQNNGV. The DNA of the CDR3 is TGTGCCAGCAGCTCTTATGGACAGGCGCAGAGAGGGTACAATGAGCAGTTCTTC. As protein: CASSSYGQAQRGYNEQFF.

The chain couples TRBV29-1 to TRBJ1-2; no clear D gene. Germline values: CDR1 SQVTM, CDR2 ANQGSEA. The CDR3 is 12 amino acids. V was clipped by 7 bases and J by 1 base, with 10 bases between them. CDR3 in amino acids: CSDMTFNYGYTF. Here the CDR3 DNA reads TGCAGCGATATGACATTTAACTATGGCTACACCTTC.

V and J are TRBV7-9 and TRBJ2-7; 13 bases match TRBD2. With 0 bases clipped from V and 0 bases from J, the junction kept 5 bases outside the gene matches. The CDR3 is 18 amino acids. Looked up from germline, CDR1 is SEHNR and CDR2 is FQNEAQ (reference sequence). Here the CDR3 DNA reads TGTGCCAGCAGCTTAGCGACTAGCGGGAGGTCGAGCTCCTACGAGCAGTACTTC. Translation: CASSLATSGRSSSYEQYF.

This clone was detected only a few times. V usage is TRBV30 and J usage is TRBJ1-2; 8 bases match TRBD1. From germline, CDR1 is GTSNPN and CDR2 SVGIG (reference sequence). The junction had 4 bases not matched to a gene; V was cut back by 0 bases and J by 4 bases. This CDR3 region has 14 residues. The CDR3 DNA is TGTGCCTGGAGTGTACAAACAGGGGGCTATGGCTACACCTTC. Its protein product is CAWSVQTGGYGYTF.

The J gene is TRBJ2-1, the V gene TRBV15; 12 nucleotides match TRBD2. V was clipped by 8 bases and J by 8 bases; unmatched bases: 4. Germline V gene sequence: CDR1 LNHNV, CDR2 YYDKDF (reference sequence). The CDR3 extends over 13 amino acids. The CDR3 DNA sequence: TGTGCCACCGCGGGACTAGCGGGCCATGAGCAGTTCTTC. It yields the protein CATAGLAGHEQFF.

The chain couples TRBV5-1 to TRBJ1-2; possible D gene TRBD1, 5 bases. The CDR3 runs 14 residues. Germline V lookup: CDR1 SGHRS, CDR2 YFSETQ. The V end lost 0 bases, the J end lost 6 bases, and 12 bases lay between the germline ends. The CDR3 coding sequence is TGCGCCAGCAGCTTGGTGGGACGGGAGAATGGCTACACCTTC. Amino acid sequence: CASSLVGRENGYTF.

V and J are TRBV5-4 and TRBJ2-7, with 11 nucleotides matching TRBD1. This CDR3 has 14 residues. Per germline, CDR1 SGHNT and CDR2 YYREEE (reference sequence). V dropped 4 bases and J dropped 4; count of bases not matched to a gene: 4. CDR3 DNA sequence: TGTGCCAGCAGCATCGGGACAGGGGGTTACGAGCAGTACTTC. This codes for CASSIGTGGYEQYF.

The chain has TRBV18 and TRBJ2-2; tentatively, D is TRBD1 (6 bases). The CDR3 covers 16 residues. The germline V and J ends were trimmed by 2 bases and 3 bases, with 13 bases remaining between them. Germline loops: CDR1 KGHSH, CDR2 LQKENI. CDR3 loop: CASSPYTGKDTGELFF. The CDR3 nucleotides are TGTGCCAGCTCACCATATACAGGGAAAGACACCGGGGAGCTGTTTTTT. Supplemented by reference TRBV18 and TRBJ2-2, the full variable domain reads NAGVMQNPRHLVRRRGQEARLRCSPMKGHSHVYWYRQLPEEGLKFMVYLQKENIIDESGMPKERFSAEFPKEGPSILRIQQVVRGDSAAYFCASSPYTGKDTGELFFGEGSRLTVL.

V usage is TRBV5-1 and J usage is TRBJ2-2; 9 bases are a match to TRBD2. Germline V gene sequence: CDR1 SGHRS, CDR2 YFSETQ. The CDR3 contains 15 residues. V gave up 4 bases and J gave up 2 bases; unmatched junction bases: 3. The CDR3 nucleotides read TGCGCCAGCAGCAAGACTAGCGGAAACACCGGGGAGCTGTTTTTT. This encodes CASSKTSGNTGELFF.

Regarding this clone: A junction boundary mismatches the germline segment, possibly from a read error. The chain joins TRBV5-1 to TRBJ2-7, with D hard to call. The CDR3 is made up of 14 amino acids. The V gene's germline CDR1 is SGHRS and CDR2 YFSETQ. The CDR3 here is CASSSQMRYSVVHF. The CDR3 nucleotides read TGCGCCAGCAGCTCCCAAATGCGGTACTCCGTGGTGCACTTC.

J is TRBJ2-5 and V is TRBV5-1; 7 positions agree with TRBD1. The V and J ends lost 4 bases and 7 bases, in that order; junction bases with no gene match: 13. The germline V gene has CDR1 SGHRS and CDR2 YFSETQ. The CDR3 is made up of 15 amino acids. In DNA, the CDR3 is TGCGCCAGCAGCCCTCACAGGGGCGCCCTAGGGACCCAGTACTTC. It specifies CASSPHRGALGTQYF.

CDR3 coding DNA: TGTGCCAGCAGCGTAGGGACTAGCGGGAACAATGAGCAGTTCTTC. Translated, it gives CASSVGTSGNNEQFF. The rearrangement joins TRBV9 to TRBJ2-1; 12 nucleotides match TRBD2. Germline V CDR1 and CDR2: SGDLS, YYNGEE. The V and J ends lost 0 bases and 5 bases, in that order; junction bases with no gene match: 0. The CDR3 is 15 amino acids.

The rearrangement joins TRBV4-2 to TRBJ2-7, with 8 bases fitting TRBD2. The ends lost 3 bases at V and 2 bases at J; junction bases unmatched: 9. Germline lookup yields CDR1 LGHNA and CDR2 YNFKEQ. This CDR3 region has 16 residues. For the CDR3, the DNA is TGTGCCAGCAGCCAGGGGAGCGGGAGTGGAACCTACGAGCAGTACTTC. Amino acid sequence: CASSQGSGSGTYEQYF.

The chain is built from TRBV28 and TRBJ2-1; 9 bases are a match to TRBD2. Germline-derived CDR1 and CDR2 are MDHEN and SYDVKM. V trimming: 5 bases; J trimming: 7 bases; junction bases outside the gene matches: 9. The CDR3 runs to 15 residues. The CDR3 loop reads CASSVSGSARNEQFF. For the CDR3, the DNA is TGTGCCAGCAGTGTTAGCGGGAGTGCTAGGAATGAGCAGTTCTTC.

This chain links TRBV19 with TRBJ1-5, with 7 bases that match TRBD1. The CDR3 contains 14 residues. V lost 11 bases, J lost 5 bases, and 12 bases stayed unmatched. Germline V gives CDR1 LNHDA, CDR2 SQIVND (reference sequence). CDR3 coding DNA: TGTGCCTGTACCTCTAGACAGGGCTATCAGCCCCAGCATTTT. Protein sequence: CACTSRQGYQPQHF. The whole variable domain, remainder taken from reference TRBV19 and TRBJ1-5, is DGGITQSPKYLFRKEGQNVTLSCEQNLNHDAMYWYRQDPGQGLRLIYYSQIVNDFQKGDIAEGYSVSREKKESFPLTVTSAQKNPTAFYLCACTSRQGYQPQHFGDGTRLSIL.

Here the CDR3 DNA reads TGTGCCAGCAGACATCCTTGGGAGCCCGGGGAGCTGTTTTTT. Its protein is CASRHPWEPGELFF. This sequence joins TRBV28 and TRBJ2-2, with TRBD2 as a possible D gene (5 bases). The germline V gene has CDR1 MDHEN and CDR2 SYDVKM. Trimming removed 6 bases from V and 6 bases from J, with 14 bases in between. The CDR3 sequence is 14 residues long.

This clone was counted a few times. J is TRBJ1-4 and V is TRBV6-6; D perhaps matches TRBD1 (5 bases). Looked up from germline, CDR1 is MNHNY and CDR2 is SVGAGI (reference sequence). CDR3 length: 16 amino acids. Trimming removed 3 bases from V and 3 bases from J, with 14 bases in between. This CDR3 reads CASSYYSDKPNEKLFF. The CDR3 coding sequence is TGTGCCAGCAGTTATTATTCGGACAAGCCTAATGAAAAACTGTTTTTT.

The chain combines TRBV5-1 with TRBJ2-5; 8 bases line up with TRBD1. CDR3 size: 15 residues. Germline V CDR1 and CDR2: SGHRS, YFSETQ. V dropped 0 bases and J dropped 1; count of bases not matched to a gene: 2. Here the CDR3 reads CASSLVGQGQETQYF. The DNA of the CDR3 is TGCGCCAGCAGCTTGGTCGGACAGGGCCAAGAGACCCAGTACTTC.

The chain employs TRBV2 and TRBJ2-2; no clear D gene. The ends were cut back, 4 bases at V and 4 bases at J, with 19 bases in the middle. The CDR3 sequence is 17 residues long. CDR1 and CDR2 (germline): SNHLY, FYNNEI. CDR3 nucleotide sequence: TGTGCCAGCAGTGTATCTCGGTCGAGGTTGAGCACCGGGGAGCTGTTTTTT. Translating it yields CASSVSRSRLSTGELFF.

The chain uses TRBV25-1 and TRBJ1-5, with D possibly matching TRBD1 (5 bases). The CDR3 contains 14 residues. V lost 6 bases to trimming and J lost 3 bases, with 12 bases between them. Germline CDR1 and CDR2: MGHDK and SYGVNS. The CDR3 nucleotides are TGTGCCAGCAGCGGGGGGAAGTACAATCAGCCCCAGCATTTT. The encoded protein is CASSGGKYNQPQHF.

V is TRBV11-3 and J is TRBJ1-1; D is unresolved. The CDR3 consists of 13 residues. Germline loops: CDR1 SGHNT, CDR2 YENEEA. V lost 5 bases and J lost 3, with 10 bases in between. The CDR3 nucleotides read TGTGCCAGCAGCACCTCAATAGACACTGAAGCTTTCTTT. Protein: CASSTSIDTEAFF. Based on the CDR3 plus reference TRBV11-3 and TRBJ1-1, the full variable domain is EAGVVQSPRYKIIEKKQPVAFWCNPISGHNTLYWYLQNLGQGPELLIRYENEEAVDDSQLPKDRFSAERLKGVDSTLKIQPAELGDSAVYLCASSTSIDTEAFFGQGTRLTVV.

The chain couples TRBV6-5 to TRBJ1-1; the D gene is possibly TRBD1 (5 bases). Trimming shortened V by 0 bases and J by 1 base, and 12 bases separated the two germline ends. Germline V lookup: CDR1 MNHEY, CDR2 SVGAGI. This CDR3 is 16 amino acids long. The CDR3 nucleotides read TGTGCCAGCAGTTACTCTGGGGCTCGCCGGAACACTGAAGCTTTCTTT. The encoded protein is CASSYSGARRNTEAFF.

The CDR3 DNA sequence: TGTGCCAGTAACCTACAGGGGACCAACACCGGGGAGCTGTTTTTT. This codes for CASNLQGTNTGELFF. The V and J genes are TRBV6-5 and TRBJ2-2, with 7 bases lining up with TRBD1. Germline CDR1 and CDR2: MNHEY and SVGAGI. The CDR3 is 15 amino acids. V lost 9 bases and J lost 2; bases outside the gene matches: 9.